Listed here are 20 T cell receptor beta chains from one sample, sequenced in a study of blood T cell repertoires in COVID-19. The repertoire was sequenced with immunoSEQ multiplex PCR; TCRdb's copy has only in-frame clones and lacks some. The sample lists some 130,000 clones; around 83% were seen once. Sequencing used peripheral blood. The receptor source for this set is a human donor in a cohort sampled during active COVID-19.

The V gene is TRBV6-6, the J gene TRBJ2-1, with 8 bases that match TRBD2. CDR3 length equals 15 residues. Germline V gene lookup returns CDR1 MNHNY and CDR2 SVGAGI (reference sequence). V lost 6 bases to trimming and J lost 4 bases; unmatched junction nucleotides: 8. DNA for the CDR3: TGTGCCAGCAGGTCCAGCGGGGGCCAATACAATGAGCAGTTCTTC. Residues: CASRSSGGQYNEQFF.

The V and J genes are TRBV6-5 and TRBJ2-3; TRBD2 is a possible D gene (6 bases). Deletions cut 6 bases from V and 7 bases from J, with 11 bases between. CDR1 MNHEY and CDR2 SVGAGI come from the germline V gene. The CDR3 is 12 amino acids. CDR3 sequence reads: CASSHGSNTQYF. As DNA, the CDR3 is TGTGCCAGCAGCCACGGGAGCAATACGCAGTATTTT.

V and J are TRBV7-9 and TRBJ1-1, with 7 bases identical to TRBD1. The CDR3 covers 15 residues. With 5 bases clipped from V and 6 bases from J, the junction kept 12 bases outside the gene matches. The germline CDR1 and CDR2 sequences are SEHNR and FQNEAQ (reference sequence). The CDR3 region is CASSPRAGGISEAFF. CDR3 DNA sequence: TGTGCCAGCAGCCCCAGGGCAGGGGGTATCTCTGAAGCTTTCTTT. Full variable domain (remainder filled in from reference TRBV7-9 and TRBJ1-1): DTGVSQNPRHKITKRGQNVTFRCDPISEHNRLYWYRQTLGQGPEFLTYFQNEAQLEKSRLLSDRFSAERPKGSFSTLEIQRTEQGDSAMYLCASSPRAGGISEAFFGQGTRLTVV.

V is TRBV25-1 and J is TRBJ2-2, with a possible D match to TRBD2 (5 bases). CDR3 size: 12 residues. Trimming pared 6 bases from V and 5 bases from J, leaving 7 bases between. The germline V gene encodes CDR1 MGHDK and CDR2 SYGVNS. The CDR3 nucleotides are TGTGCCAGCAGGAGAGGGACCGGGGAGCTGTTTTTT. The encoded protein is CASRRGTGELFF.

The genes are TRBV7-3 and TRBJ2-1, with 10 bases that match TRBD2. Germline CDR1 SGHTA, CDR2 FQGTGA. CDR3 length equals 15 residues. Germline trimming cut 5 bases from V and 7 bases from J; bases unmatched to any gene: 8. The CDR3 protein is CASSPSGGAWNEQFF. CDR3 DNA sequence: TGTGCCAGCAGCCCCAGCGGGGGGGCCTGGAATGAGCAGTTCTTC. Looking up the rest from reference TRBV7-3 and TRBJ2-1 gives the full variable domain: GAGVSQTPSNKVTEKGKYVELRCDPISGHTALYWYRQSLGQGPEFLIYFQGTGAADDSGLPNDRFFAVRPEGSVSTLKIQRTERGDSAVYLCASSPSGGAWNEQFFGPGTRLTVL.

This clone was recorded once. The V call is TRBV10-3, the J call TRBJ2-7; no reliable D call. Germline CDR1 reads ENHRY; CDR2 reads SYGVKD. With 6 bases removed from V and 0 bases from J, the gap between germline ends came to 9 bases. CDR3 length equals 13 residues. CDR3 amino acids: CAIRDPSSYEQYV. CDR3 sequence (DNA): TGTGCCATCAGAGACCCTAGCTCCTACGAGCAGTACGTC.

This clone has only one observation. This sequence joins TRBV9 and TRBJ1-3; perhaps TRBD1 as D (6 bases). Trimming pared 3 bases from V and 0 bases from J, leaving 10 bases between. The length of the CDR3 is 15 residues. From germline, CDR1 is SGDLS and CDR2 YYNGEE. CDR3 amino acids: CASSATDSSGNTIYF. CDR3 in DNA: TGTGCCAGCAGCGCCACGGACAGCTCTGGAAACACCATATATTTT.

The chain uses TRBV18 and TRBJ1-3; D is possibly TRBD1 (6 bases). Germline V lookup: CDR1 KGHSH, CDR2 LQKENI. V was shortened by 1 base and J by 2 bases, with 15 bases between the two germline ends. The CDR3 extends over 17 amino acids. The CDR3 nucleotides read TGTGCCAGCTCACCACTATCAGACAGGACCCCTGGAAACACCATATATTTT. It encodes CASSPLSDRTPGNTIYF.

The V gene is TRBV7-2, the J gene TRBJ1-2; tentatively, D is TRBD1 (6 bases). CDR1 and CDR2 from the germline V gene are SGHTA and FQGNSA. The CDR3 is 12 amino acids. Trimming pared 5 bases from V and 14 bases from J, leaving 18 bases between. The CDR3 region has the DNA TGTGCCAGCAGCCCCCGTGTCGGGGGGCCTACCTTC. Protein product: CASSPRVGGPTF.

V gene TRBV11-3 combines with J gene TRBJ2-7; the D gene is possibly TRBD2 (6 bases). V was pared by 2 bases and J by 2 bases, with 13 bases between. The CDR3 is made up of 15 amino acids. Germline V lookup: CDR1 SGHNT, CDR2 YENEEA. The CDR3 spells CASSLSAGSAYEQYF. CDR3 bases: TGTGCCAGCAGCTTAAGTGCGGGGTCCGCCTACGAGCAGTACTTC.

This chain connects TRBV7-6 to TRBJ2-1, with a tentative D call TRBD1 (6 bases). Germline V gene sequence: CDR1 SGHVS, CDR2 FNYEAQ. Trimming cost V 5 bases and J 4 bases, with 21 bases left between them. The CDR3 has 17 amino acids. CDR3: CASSPRRAGQGYNEQFF. In DNA form, the CDR3 reads TGTGCCAGCAGCCCCCGTCGGGCAGGGCAGGGGTACAATGAGCAGTTCTTC.

The chain uses TRBV7-9 and TRBJ1-1; D remains unclear. The V and J ends lost 3 bases and 2 bases respectively, with 13 bases between them. This CDR3 is built from 15 residues. In germline, CDR1 is SEHNR, CDR2 FQNEAQ (reference sequence). CDR3 residues: CASSFGRSVNTEAFF. The CDR3 DNA is TGTGCCAGCAGCTTCGGTCGGAGCGTTAACACTGAAGCTTTCTTT.

V and J are TRBV7-9 and TRBJ1-1, with 9 bases that match TRBD1. The CDR3 is made up of 13 amino acids. Per germline, CDR1 SEHNR and CDR2 FQNEAQ (reference sequence). Losses at the gene ends were 3 bases for V and 6 bases for J; bases not matched to a gene: 2. The CDR3 protein is CASSLGTGPEAFF. CDR3 DNA: TGTGCCAGCAGCTTGGGGACAGGGCCTGAAGCTTTCTTT.

The chain carries TRBV5-1 and TRBJ2-2; TRBD1 agrees at 7 bases. This CDR3 is 13 amino acids long. The germline V gene encodes CDR1 SGHRS and CDR2 YFSETQ. Trimming removed 2 bases from V and 6 bases from J; junction bases left unmatched: 1. The CDR3 nucleotides are TGCGCCAGCAGCTTACAGGGGCCCGGGGAGCTGTTTTTT. Protein sequence: CASSLQGPGELFF.

J is TRBJ1-2 and V is TRBV6-2 or TRBV6-3, with no clear D. Trimming took 5 bases from V and 5 from J, leaving 9 bases between them. The CDR3 is made up of 12 amino acids. CDR1 and CDR2 (germline): MNHEY, SVGEGT. As DNA, the CDR3 is TGTGCCAGCAGTGAGGCAGCTTATGGCTACACCTTC. Its protein is CASSEAAYGYTF.

V is TRBV27 and J is TRBJ2-1, with 9 bases lining up with TRBD1. CDR1 MNHEY and CDR2 SMNVEV come from the germline V gene (reference sequence). The trim removed 4 bases at V and 2 bases at J, leaving 3 bases unmatched. This CDR3 spans 15 amino acids. In nucleotides, the CDR3 is TGTGCCAGCAGTTCGCGGGACAGGGCCTACAATGAGCAGTTCTTC. Protein sequence: CASSSRDRAYNEQFF.

The rearrangement uses TRBV29-1 and TRBJ2-1; D is possibly TRBD2 (5 bases). The ends were cut back, 3 bases at V and 8 bases at J, with 11 bases in the middle. CDR1 SQVTM and CDR2 ANQGSEA come from the germline V gene. The CDR3 totals 12 residues. DNA of the CDR3: TGCAGCGTTGATCCATCGGGATATGAGCAGTTCTTC. Translated: CSVDPSGYEQFF.

The rearrangement uses TRBV7-2 and TRBJ1-2; D is possibly TRBD1 (6 bases). The CDR3 has 14 residues. Germline values: CDR1 SGHTA, CDR2 FQGNSA. The V gene lost 5 bases and the J gene lost 0 bases, with 10 bases spanning the gap. The CDR3 protein is CASSPNRANYGYTF. For the CDR3, the DNA is TGTGCCAGCAGCCCCAACAGGGCTAACTATGGCTACACCTTC.

V usage is TRBV7-8 and J usage is TRBJ1-6, with TRBD1 matching over 7 bases. J was trimmed by 7 bases and V by 3 bases; bases with no gene match: 6. The length of the CDR3 is 15 residues. Germline lookup yields CDR1 SGHVS and CDR2 FQNEAQ. The CDR3 coding sequence is TGTGCCAGCAGCTTCCGACAGGGAACAAATTCACCCCTCCACTTT. It codes for CASSFRQGTNSPLHF. Complete variable domain (other parts from reference TRBV7-8 and TRBJ1-6): GAGVSQSPRYKVAKRGQDVALRCDPISGHVSLFWYQQALGQGPEFLTYFQNEAQLDKSGLPSDRFFAERPEGSVSTLKIQRTQQEDSAVYLCASSFRQGTNSPLHFGNGTRLTVT.

The chain carries TRBV11-2 and TRBJ2-3; D may be TRBD2 (6 bases). V dropped 1 base and J dropped 6 bases, with 8 bases sitting between them. Germline loops: CDR1 SGHAT, CDR2 FQNNGV. The CDR3 runs 13 residues. CDR3 residues: CASSLAGDDTQYF. In DNA form, the CDR3 reads TGTGCCAGCAGCTTAGCGGGGGATGATACGCAGTATTTT.